This TCR beta chain was sequenced during a study of T-cell reconstitution after alpha-beta-depleted transplantation in children. Germline assignment: CDR1 WSHSY and CDR2 SAAADI. This CDR3 is built from 13 residues. Between the trimmed V and J ends, which lost 2 bases and 10 bases, there was a span of 12 bases. The table lists this clonotype with many counts. The TCRbeta library was prepared with unique molecular identifiers. TCRdb re-derived calls from the PCR reads in MiXCR, one entry per CDR3 protein. The sample yields around 580,000 distinct CDR3 sequences, more than 20% seen once. Here the sequenced sample was PBMCs, mostly from graft donor cells, taken 360 days after TCRalphabeta/CD19-depleted stem cell transplant. The gene calls are TRBV10-2 and TRBJ2-1; a weak D match, TRBD1 (6 bases). The source of this sequence is a boy in the first two years of life who had a stem cell transplant for acute myeloid leukemia, so the T cells may come from the graft donor. The DNA for the CDR3 is TGCGCCAGCAGTGAGACCCGACAGGCCGAGCAGTTCTTC. This encodes CASSETRQAEQFF.